What follows describes a single T cell receptor (beta chain). The source of the sample is a study of CD8+ T cells in alopecia areata. Treatment defined: oral pan-JAK inhibitor, 5-10 mg twice daily. From alopecia areata patients, lesional scalp punch biopsies and peripheral blood were collected. This CDR3 has 12 residues. Reverse transcribed after extraction, RNA yielded cDNA as the sequencing template. Assay used: immunoSEQ multiplex PCR; TCRdb lists only in-frame clones, some missing. The top ten clones hold 15% to 20% of a sample with fewer than 200,000 clones, approximately 52% of them seen once. The TCR comes from a human donor with alopecia areata. The specimen was CD4+ T cells sorted from blood, collected between weeks 55 and 65, from a patient treated with tofacitinib. The J gene is TRBJ1-2, the V gene TRBV1. TRBV1 is designated a pseudogene. Here the CDR3 reads CTSSRGGYGYTF. The CDR3 bases are TGCACCAGCTCCAGGGGGGGTTATGGCTACACCTTC.